This T cell receptor (beta chain) is drawn from a study of response to subunit inactivated influenza vaccine. V gave up 4 bases and J gave up 5 bases; unmatched junction bases: 6. The germline gives CDR1 MNHEY, CDR2 SMNVEV (reference sequence). The CDR3 consists of 15 residues. Study-wide results and caveats: New T cells are recruited in small numbers by each seasonal influenza vaccination, according to the authors' suggestion.

Each CDR3 protein gets one entry after TCRdb re-called the RT-PCR reads with MiXCR. The sample records about 500,000 distinct CDR3 sequences, roughly 13% being singletons. At least ten counts were recorded for this clonotype. The antigen is not known. Here the sequenced sample was PBMCs from blood, taken more than 35 days after vaccination. This TCR derives from a man aged 50 to 60 who received an inactivated influenza vaccine. The genes are TRBV27 and TRBJ2-2, with 8 nucleotides matching TRBD1. This CDR3 reads CASSSGQGRTGELFF. In DNA, the CDR3 is TGTGCCAGCAGTTCCGGACAGGGTCGGACCGGGGAGCTGTTTTTT.